The 15 T cell receptor beta chains below all came from one sample that was sequenced in a study of PD-1 blockade in classical Hodgkin lymphoma. The protocol was immunoSEQ multiplex PCR, while the TCRdb copy is restricted to in-frame clones and leaves out a portion. The top ten hold roughly 0.2% of the sample, which has tens of thousands of clones, 75% to 95% seen once. Relapse was seen in all patients after autologous stem cell transplantation, and brentuximab vedotin exposure was variable. By magnetic negative selection, CD4+ T cells were purified from thawed PBMCs. The material was CD4+ T cells from blood, obtained at baseline. These receptors originate from a human donor with classical Hodgkin lymphoma.

This sequence joins TRBV5-6 and TRBJ1-3; no definite D call. V was trimmed by 6 bases and J by 4 bases, leaving 11 bases between them. CDR1 is SGHDT and CDR2 is YYEEEE in the germline V gene. The CDR3 has 13 residues. The CDR3 DNA is TGTGCCAGCACCCTCATCGGGGGAAACACCATATATTTT. Translating gives CASTLIGGNTIYF. Complete variable domain (other parts from reference TRBV5-6 and TRBJ1-3): DAGVTQSPTHLIKTRGQQVTLRCSPKSGHDTVSWYQQALGQGPQFIFQYYEEEERQRGNFPDRFSGHQFPNYSSELNVNALLLGDSALYLCASTLIGGNTIYFGEGSWLTVV.

The chain employs TRBV15 and TRBJ2-4, with D uncertain. Trimming stripped 0 bases from V and 1 base from J, with 7 bases between. The CDR3 consists of 15 residues. Germline-derived CDR1 and CDR2 are LNHNV and YYDKDF (reference sequence). The CDR3 region is CATSREASAKNIQYF. In nucleotides, the CDR3 is TGTGCCACCAGCAGAGAGGCCTCCGCCAAAAACATTCAGTACTTC.

The chain couples TRBV7-3 to TRBJ2-2, with 8 bases lining up with TRBD2. There are 18 residues in the CDR3. Germline values: CDR1 SGHTA, CDR2 FQGTGA. The ends lost 5 bases at V and 1 base at J; junction bases unmatched: 12. The CDR3 sequence: CASSGPPLAGGNTGELFF. CDR3 coding DNA: TGTGCCAGCAGCGGACCCCCCTTGGCGGGAGGGAACACCGGGGAGCTGTTTTTT.

The rearrangement joins TRBV6-1 to TRBJ2-1; 7 bases are shared with TRBD1. From germline, CDR1 is MNHNS and CDR2 SASEGT. The V gene end was trimmed by 4 bases and the J gene end by 9 bases; junction bases not matched to a gene: 15. The CDR3 covers 16 residues. As DNA, the CDR3 is TGTGCCAGCAGTGGACCCGGGACAGTCAAGTCAACTGAGCAGTTCTTC. Translated, it gives CASSGPGTVKSTEQFF.

The chain links TRBV5-8 to TRBJ1-2; TRBD1 matches at 10 bases. The CDR3 spans 17 residues. Germline V gene sequence: CDR1 SGHTS, CDR2 YDEGEE. After removal of 4 bases from V and 6 bases from J, the junction contained 15 bases not matched to a gene. The CDR3 region has the DNA TGTGCCAGCAGCCTGGGGGGACAGGGGCTGATCTCCGATGGCTACACCTTC. It codes for CASSLGGQGLISDGYTF.

The chain combines TRBV5-1 with TRBJ2-2, with D possibly being TRBD2 (6 bases). The CDR3 is 16 amino acids. The germline gives CDR1 SGHRS, CDR2 YFSETQ. V was shortened by 4 bases and J by 1 base, with 14 bases between the two germline ends. The CDR3 bases are TGCGCCAGCAGCCGATTGGGGGGTTGGAACACCGGGGAGCTGTTTTTT. This translates into CASSRLGGWNTGELFF.

This chain uses TRBV6-5 with TRBJ2-7, with 8 bases lining up with TRBD2. V lost 3 bases to trimming and J lost 4 bases; unmatched junction nucleotides: 8. There are 15 residues in the CDR3. Looked up from germline, CDR1 is MNHEY and CDR2 is SVGAGI. CDR3 DNA: TGTGCCAGCAGTTATGGCTTTAGCGGGAAGTACGAGCAGTACTTC. This codes for CASSYGFSGKYEQYF.

The rearrangement joins TRBV5-6 to TRBJ2-7, with 10 bases lining up with TRBD1. CDR3 size: 17 residues. CDR1 is SGHDT and CDR2 is YYEEEE in the germline V gene. V lost 9 bases to trimming and J lost 3 bases; unmatched junction nucleotides: 18. CDR3 bases: TGTGCCACCAAGACAGGGGGCCCAGCGGGAGCTTACTACGAGCAGTACTTC. Translated, it gives CATKTGGPAGAYYEQYF.

V gene TRBV5-5 combines with J gene TRBJ2-7; 7 bases match TRBD1. From germline, CDR1 is SGHKS and CDR2 YYEKEE (reference sequence). The trim removed 1 base at V and 0 bases at J, leaving 10 bases unmatched. The CDR3 totals 17 residues. The CDR3 is CASSLRVLTGNSYEQYF. DNA for the CDR3: TGTGCCAGCAGCTTGCGTGTCTTGACAGGGAACTCCTACGAGCAGTACTTC.

This chain links TRBV11-1 with TRBJ2-1; possibly TRBD2 for D (6 bases). V was clipped by 1 base and J by 2 bases, with 15 bases between them. The CDR3 contains 17 residues. Per the germline V gene, CDR1 is SGHAT and CDR2 is FQDESV (reference sequence). CDR3 DNA: TGTGCCAGCAGCTTAGTGTCACCGGGGGTCGCCTACAATGAGCAGTTCTTC. Protein product: CASSLVSPGVAYNEQFF.

The chain combines TRBV18 with TRBJ1-4, with a possible D match to TRBD1 (5 bases). V gave up 3 bases and J gave up 3 bases, with 14 bases separating them. This CDR3 is built from 16 residues. Germline loops: CDR1 KGHSH, CDR2 LQKENI. CDR3 nucleotide sequence: TGTGCCAGCTCACCTTCAGGGTTTGGTGCTAATGAAAAACTGTTTTTT. Protein: CASSPSGFGANEKLFF.

This clone has just a few counts. The gene calls are TRBV10-3 and TRBJ2-1; D call uncertain. V lost 4 bases and J lost 7, with 11 bases in between. Germline CDR1 reads ENHRY; CDR2 reads SYGVKD. The length of the CDR3 is 13 residues. The CDR3 protein is CAISAASSNEQFF. The CDR3 DNA reads as TGTGCCATCAGTGCCGCCAGCTCTAATGAGCAGTTCTTC.

The chain joins TRBV27 to TRBJ2-5, with TRBD2 matching over 12 bases. Trimming took 2 bases from V and 4 from J; bases not matched to a gene: 11. CDR1 is MNHEY and CDR2 is SMNVEV in the germline V gene (reference sequence). There are 18 residues in the CDR3. This CDR3 is CASSLKFRLAGELETQYF. The CDR3 region has the DNA TGTGCCAGCAGTTTAAAATTCCGACTAGCGGGAGAGTTAGAGACCCAGTACTTC.

This sequence joins TRBV6-5 and TRBJ1-6; maybe TRBD1 (6 bases). V was cut by 8 bases and J by 12 bases, with 20 bases left in between. CDR3 length: 14 amino acids. Germline assignment: CDR1 MNHEY and CDR2 SVGAGI. CDR3 amino acids: CASSPARGRGPLHF. In nucleotides, the CDR3 is TGTGCCAGCTCCCCGGCCAGGGGCAGGGGACCCCTCCACTTT.

The chain employs TRBV5-5 and TRBJ1-5; D unresolved. Looked up from germline, CDR1 is SGHKS and CDR2 is YYEKEE (reference sequence). V lost 4 bases to trimming and J lost 4 bases, with 6 bases between them. CDR3 length: 12 residues. CDR3 DNA: TGTGCCAGCAGCGCGGGGAATCAGCCCCAGCATTTT. Encoded protein: CASSAGNQPQHF.